The following is a TCR beta chain sequence with its context. The record originates from a study of shared clonotypes between healthy human individuals. Across the whole study: The study used three CD4 naive, three CD4 memory, two CD8 naive and one CD8 memory plate per donor.

Only CD45RO-negative cells positively selected for CCR7 counted as naive CD8 cells, so terminally differentiated effector memory CD45RA+ cells were excluded. How the authors handled the data: Junction-only sequences produced by ImmunoSEQ had no quality scores, so filtering differed. Method: immunoSEQ multiplex PCR; TCRdb's copy keeps in-frame clones and lacks some. From that table come the V and J calls and clone size; the DNA was used to work out D and trimming. This table holds about 2 million clones, about 95% found once. The receptor's source is a man aged 18 to 30 in good health. The specimen sequenced was naive CD8+ T cells sorted from blood.

The CDR3 sequence: CASSYSSGEDYNEQFF. CDR3 DNA sequence: TGTGCCAGCAGTTATTCTTCTGGGGAGGACTACAATGAGCAGTTCTTC. The chain links TRBV27 to TRBJ2-1; TRBD2 is a possible D gene (6 bases). Trimming took 4 bases from V and 3 from J, leaving 16 bases between them. Per the germline V gene, CDR1 is MNHEY and CDR2 is SMNVEV (reference sequence). CDR3 length equals 16 residues.